This TCR beta chain was captured by sequencing in a study of regulatory T cells in long-lasting Graves disease. Study observations and caveats: The study found persistent patients shared more public clonotypes (roughly 3,000) than new patients (over 850).

Researchers made TCR beta libraries by using iRepertoire HTBI primers and running Arm-PCR on CDR3 regions. One entry per CDR3 protein results from TCRdb running MiXCR on the multiplex PCR reads. The sample contains some 220,000 distinct CDR3 sequences, roughly a fifth of which appear only once. CDR1 is LGHDT and CDR2 is YNNKEL in the germline V gene (reference sequence). The CDR3 runs 13 residues. V was clipped by 3 bases and J by 3 bases, with 8 bases between them. Stated time point: newly diagnosed GD, antithyroid drugs for less than 3 months. Construction of the TCR library relied on RNA isolated from PBMCs. Staff took approximately 10 milliliters of peripheral blood and put it into EDTA tubes. This clonotype was counted many times. Its cognate antigen is unknown. Separately, the same data were catalogued under a study of T cells in Graves' hyperthyroidism and ophthalmopathy.

This sequence originates from a woman aged 30 to 39 with Graves disease. The sequenced sample was peripheral blood mononuclear cells (PBMCs), obtained at new diagnosis, from a patient treated with antithyroid drugs. This chain uses TRBV3-1 with TRBJ1-1; a possible D gene is TRBD1 (5 bases). CDR3 coding DNA: TGTGCCAGCAGCCAGAAGGGGTACACTGAAGCTTTCTTT. This gives the protein CASSQKGYTEAFF.